This is a list of T cell receptor beta chains from one sample in a study of Ad26.COV2.S vaccination and SARS-CoV-2 variants. Some clones are missing from TCRdb's copy, which holds only in-frame ones; the method was immunoSEQ multiplex PCR. The sample comprises about 390,000 clones, 70% to 90% of which are singletons, and under 3.5% rests with the top ten. Here the sequenced sample was peripheral blood, taken in a trial of Ad26.COV2.S vaccine versus placebo. These receptors came from a person aged 18-65 years who received the Ad26.COV2.S COVID-19 vaccine or a placebo. The CDR3 runs from the conserved cysteine through the conserved F or W. A D gene is named only where the DNA matches it firmly. Expanded clones are given a class, and other clones once, few, many or no size at all.

v_call	d_call	clone_size	j_call	cdr3_nt	cdr3_aa
TRBV7-2	.	many	TRBJ1-1	TGTGCCAGCAGCTTAAGGAAAAACACTGAAGCTTTCTTT	CASSLRKNTEAFF
TRBV20-1	.	.	TRBJ2-5	TGCAGTGAACAGGTCCTTCAGACCCAGTACTTC	CSEQVLQTQYF
TRBV6-5	TRBD1	.	TRBJ1-6	TGTGCCAGCAGCCGGAAAACAGGGGGCGAATCACCCCTCCACTTT	CASSRKTGGESPLHF
TRBV7-2	.	.	TRBJ1-1	TGTGCCAGCAGCTTAGTTGGGGGGCCCGGAGCTGAAGCTTTCTTT	CASSLVGGPGAEAFF
TRBV5-6	.	.	TRBJ2-5	TGTGCCAGCAGCCAAGACAACAGGGAAGAGACCCAGTACTTC	CASSQDNREETQYF
TRBV7-9	.	.	TRBJ2-2	TGTGCCAGCAGCTTAGTTTTGGCGGGACTCACCGGGGAGCTGTTTTTT	CASSLVLAGLTGELFF
TRBV5-1	.	.	TRBJ2-1	TGCGCCAGCAGCAGCACCGCCAACAATGAGCAGTTCTTC	CASSSTANNEQFF
TRBV3-1/TRBV3-2	.	.	TRBJ1-1	TGTGCCAGCAGCCAAAGGTGGCGTACTGAAGCTTTCTTT	CASSQRWRTEAFF
TRBV5-1	.	.	TRBJ1-2	TGCGCCAGCAGTCCCGACGGGACGGGGGGCTACACCTTC	CASSPDGTGGYTF
TRBV12-3/TRBV12-4	.	.	TRBJ1-2	TGTGCCAGCAGTCGCCCGGCCGGGTATGGCTACACCTTC	CASSRPAGYGYTF
TRBV7-9	.	.	TRBJ2-5	TGTGCCAGCAGCTCGGGCCCTCAAGAGACCCAGTACTTC	CASSSGPQETQYF
TRBV6-2/TRBV6-3	.	.	TRBJ2-5	TGTGCCAGCAGTCTTCTTCCCGGGACTCCTCAAGAGACCCAGTACTTC	CASSLLPGTPQETQYF
TRBV13	.	.	TRBJ2-3	TGTGCCAGCAGCTTAGTATTTGGACAACGCTCTAGCACAGATACGCAGTATTTT	CASSLVFGQRSSTDTQYF
TRBV20-1	TRBD1	.	TRBJ2-5	TGCAGTGCTGGCTACAGGGGGGAGTACTTC	CSAGYRGEYF
TRBV2	TRBD2	.	TRBJ2-5	TGTGCCAGCAGTGAAAGGCCCTCGGGACTAGGGGTTGAGACCCAGTACTTC	CASSERPSGLGVETQYF
TRBV24-1	.	.	TRBJ2-5	TGTGCCACCAGTGACCGATACTACGGGGAGACCCAGTACTTC	CATSDRYYGETQYF
TRBV18	TRBD1	.	TRBJ1-2	TGTGCCAGCTCACTAGGGACAGAAGATGGCTACACCTTC	CASSLGTEDGYTF
TRBV9	.	.	TRBJ1-2	TGTGCCAGCAGCGCCCCTGGTAACTATGGCTACACCTTC	CASSAPGNYGYTF
TRBV14	TRBD2	.	TRBJ2-1	TGTGCCAGCAGCCAAGTATGGAGCGGGGGGGCCAATGAGCAGTTCTTC	CASSQVWSGGANEQFF
TRBV27	.	.	TRBJ1-5	TGTGCCAGCAGTATCTCCAGTGGGTACAATCAGCCCCAGCATTTT	CASSISSGYNQPQHF
TRBV12-3/TRBV12-4	.	.	TRBJ1-5	TGTGCCAGCGGACGGGAGAATCAGCCCCAGCATTTT	CASGRENQPQHF
TRBV7-2	TRBD1	.	TRBJ1-3	TGTGCCAGCAGCCACCGACAGGGGAGAGGTTCTGGAAACACCATATATTTT	CASSHRQGRGSGNTIYF
TRBV9	.	.	TRBJ2-7	TGTGCCAGCAGCGTAGGTCCCCAGGCATCCTACGAGCAGTACTTC	CASSVGPQASYEQYF
TRBV2	.	.	TRBJ2-5	TGTGCCAGCTGTGGACTTCCGCCGGAGACCCAGTACTTC	CASCGLPPETQYF
TRBV11-2	.	.	TRBJ2-5	TGTGCCAGCAGCTCCCACCGGGAGCTGCGGATCAAGGAGACCCAGTACTTC	CASSSHRELRIKETQYF
TRBV18	.	.	TRBJ1-5	TGTGCCAGCTCACTCGGAGGAGGGTCCAGCAATCAGCCCCAGCATTTT	CASSLGGGSSNQPQHF
TRBV4-3	TRBD1	.	TRBJ2-7	TGCGCCAGCAGCCAAGATGTTGGCAGGGGGCGCGAGCAGTACTTC	CASSQDVGRGREQYF
TRBV30	.	.	TRBJ2-7	TGTGCCTGGAGTGTTAGCACCCCCTACGAGCAGTACTTC	CAWSVSTPYEQYF
TRBV11-2	.	.	TRBJ2-2	TGTGCCAGCAGCTTCCCTTTCGGGGAGCTGTTTTTT	CASSFPFGELFF
TRBV2	.	.	TRBJ1-1	TGTGCCAGCAGTGAAGGACACAAGAACACTGAAGCTTTCTTT	CASSEGHKNTEAFF
TRBV3-1/TRBV3-2	.	.	TRBJ1-2	TGTGCCAGCAGCCAAGATACCACAAACTATGGCTACACCTTC	CASSQDTTNYGYTF
TRBV6-2/TRBV6-3	.	.	TRBJ1-1	TGTGCCAGCAGTTATGGAACGGGGGTTGCTTTCTTT	CASSYGTGVAFF
TRBV2	.	.	TRBJ2-7	TGTGCCACCACTGACAGGAACCCCTACGAGCAGTACTTC	CATTDRNPYEQYF
TRBV2	.	.	TRBJ1-4	TGTGCCAGCAGCCTGGACAGCCGTTTTGATGAAAAACTGTTTTTT	CASSLDSRFDEKLFF
TRBV6-5	.	few	TRBJ2-1	TGTGCCAGCAGCTCGGGCAGGGGCACCGATGAGCAGTTCTTC	CASSSGRGTDEQFF
TRBV2	.	few	TRBJ2-2	TGTGCCAGTACCGGGCAGGGGCTAAGAACCGGGGAGCTGTTTTTT	CASTGQGLRTGELFF
TRBV9	.	.	TRBJ1-1	TGTGCCAGCAAGAGGGTCATGAACACTGAAGCTTTCTTT	CASKRVMNTEAFF
TRBV28	TRBD1	.	TRBJ1-1	TGTGCCAGCAGTTTAACAGGGGTCCCTGAAGCTTTCTTT	CASSLTGVPEAFF
TRBV18	TRBD1	.	TRBJ1-2	TGTGCCAGCTCACCAGGGTTACGAACAGGGGGAGACTATGGCTACACCTTC	CASSPGLRTGGDYGYTF
TRBV2	TRBD2	.	TRBJ2-1	TGTGCCAGCGGGGGGGTTAGCTCCTACAATGAGCAGTTCTTC	CASGGVSSYNEQFF
TRBV19	TRBD2	.	TRBJ2-3	TGTGCCAGTAGCCCACCCCCGGGGGGAGATACGCAGTATTTT	CASSPPPGGDTQYF
TRBV19	TRBD1	few	TRBJ1-4	TGTGCCAGTAGTATTTTGACAGGGTATGGTGAAAAACTGTTTTTT	CASSILTGYGEKLFF
TRBV27	.	.	TRBJ2-7	TGTGCCAGCAGAACCCTCGAGGGGCACCAGCAGTACTTC	CASRTLEGHQQYF
TRBV7-7	.	.	TRBJ1-1	TGTGCTAGCAGTCGAGAGGGCAATCCTGAAGCTTTCTTT	CASSREGNPEAFF
TRBV10-3	.	.	TRBJ1-2	TGTGCCATCAGTTCCACGCAGGGCAATGGCTACACCTTC	CAISSTQGNGYTF